Following are 20 T cell receptor beta chains from one sample sequenced in a study of shared clonotypes between healthy human individuals. Using immunoSEQ multiplex PCR, the repertoire was profiled, and TCRdb retains in-frame clones only, with some absent. Of more than 550,000 clones in the sample, around 90% were seen once. Sequenced input: memory CD8+ T cells from PBMCs. Described subset: CD45RO+ cells pooled with CCR7-negative TemRA cells. Receptor source: a man aged 18 to 29 in good health. Some clones in this sample may be carry-over from other donors' samples.

A single count supports this clone. J is TRBJ2-2 and V is TRBV5-1, with TRBD2 matching over 8 bases. Germline-derived CDR1 and CDR2 are SGHRS and YFSETQ. With 2 bases clipped from V and 0 bases from J, the junction kept 0 bases outside the gene matches. The CDR3 consists of 15 residues. This chain's CDR3 is CASSFSGTNTGELFF. The CDR3 nucleotides read TGCGCCAGCAGCTTTAGCGGGACGAACACCGGGGAGCTGTTTTTT.

The rearrangement links TRBV7-9 to TRBJ2-2; D possibly uses TRBD1 or TRBD2 (7 bases each). The CDR3 runs 17 residues. Per the germline V gene, CDR1 is SEHNR and CDR2 is FQNEAQ (reference sequence). Between the trimmed V and J ends, which lost 1 base and 3 bases, there was a span of 15 bases. CDR3 sequence reads: CASSLVGGTAHTGELFF. The CDR3 coding sequence is TGTGCCAGCAGCTTAGTCGGGGGGACAGCTCACACCGGGGAGCTGTTTTTT. The full variable domain, rest sourced from reference TRBV7-9 and TRBJ2-2, is DTGVSQNPRHKITKRGQNVTFRCDPISEHNRLYWYRQTLGQGPEFLTYFQNEAQLEKSRLLSDRFSAERPKGSFSTLEIQRTEQGDSAMYLCASSLVGGTAHTGELFFGEGSRLTVL.

Notes on this clone: This sample also contains other DNA sequences that code for the same CDR3. This rearrangement joins TRBV9 to TRBJ1-2; weak D call: TRBD1 (6 bases). In germline, CDR1 is SGDLS, CDR2 YYNGEE. V was trimmed by 2 bases and J by 4 bases, leaving 9 bases between them. CDR3 size: 13 residues. The CDR3 is CASSVGGGYGYTF. The CDR3 coding sequence is TGTGCCAGCAGCGTCGGAGGGGGCTATGGCTACACCTTC.

The table lists this clone with a few counts. CDR3 amino acids: CASSDSQGADTQYF. CDR3 bases: TGTGCCAGCAGTGACTCGCAGGGGGCAGATACGCAGTATTTT. This chain uses TRBV6-4 with TRBJ2-3; 7 bases align to TRBD1. Trimming cost V 0 bases and J 4 bases; bases outside gene matches: 1. The CDR3 sequence is 14 residues long. Germline assignment: CDR1 MRHNA and CDR2 SNTAGT.

Comments on this clone: The sample contains more than one DNA sequence encoding this CDR3. The chain joins TRBV4-2 to TRBJ2-7, with TRBD2 as a possible D gene (6 bases). Between the trimmed V and J ends, which lost 1 base and 4 bases, there was a span of 8 bases. CDR1 and CDR2 from the germline V gene are LGHNA and YNFKEQ. The CDR3 totals 13 residues. In nucleotides, the CDR3 is TGTGCCAGCAGCCAAGTAGGAGGGTACGAGCAGTACTTC. It encodes CASSQVGGYEQYF.

The chain employs TRBV7-9 and TRBJ2-2; D gene unclear. CDR3 size: 14 residues. V gave up 5 bases and J gave up 4 bases, with 11 bases separating them. The germline CDR1 and CDR2 sequences are SEHNR and FQNEAQ (reference sequence). As DNA, the CDR3 is TGTGCCAGCAGCCGTTCTTTGGGCACCGGGGAGCTGTTTTTT. It specifies CASSRSLGTGELFF.

This chain connects TRBV29-1 to TRBJ2-1, with 9 positions matching TRBD1. V trimming: 7 bases; J trimming: 4 bases; junction bases outside the gene matches: 5. CDR3 length equals 13 residues. Germline CDR1 and CDR2: SQVTM and ANQGSEA. The chain's CDR3 is CSGVQGAYNEQFF. As DNA, the CDR3 is TGCAGCGGGGTACAGGGGGCATACAATGAGCAGTTCTTC.

The CDR3 loop reads CSVGNNEQFF. The CDR3 nucleotides read TGCAGCGTTGGTAACAATGAGCAGTTCTTC. V and J are TRBV29-1 and TRBJ2-1; D is uncertain. Germline CDR1 reads SQVTM; CDR2 reads ANQGSEA. Trimming removed 4 bases at V and 5 bases at J, with 3 bases between. This CDR3 has 10 amino acids.

This chain joins TRBV28 and TRBJ2-3; 7 bases are shared with TRBD1. Germline values: CDR1 MDHEN, CDR2 SYDVKM. The V and J ends lost 3 bases and 0 bases, in that order; junction bases with no gene match: 3. CDR3 size: 15 residues. CDR3 sequence: CASSFRGPSTDTQYF. CDR3 DNA: TGTGCCAGCAGTTTTAGGGGGCCGAGCACAGATACGCAGTATTTT.

The chain links TRBV28 to TRBJ2-7, with 9 bases that match TRBD1. The ends lost 5 bases at V and 5 bases at J; junction bases unmatched: 1. Germline V gene sequence: CDR1 MDHEN, CDR2 SYDVKM. The CDR3 totals 12 residues. The CDR3 protein is CASSTGGHEQYF. The CDR3 region has the DNA TGTGCCAGCAGTACAGGGGGCCACGAGCAGTACTTC.

V gene TRBV28 combines with J gene TRBJ2-7; 13 nucleotides agree with TRBD2. CDR1 MDHEN and CDR2 SYDVKM come from the germline V gene. V shed 7 bases and J 4 bases; nucleotides not matched to a gene: 4. CDR3 size: 14 residues. The CDR3 region is CASMGLAGRYEQYF. The CDR3 DNA is TGTGCCAGCATGGGACTAGCGGGAAGGTACGAGCAGTACTTC.

CDR3 DNA: TGCGCCAGCAGTTTAAGTTTAAACAATGAGCAGTTCTTC. Encoded protein: CASSLSLNNEQFF. This chain links TRBV10-2 with TRBJ2-1; D unclear. V lost 5 bases, J lost 5 bases, and 10 bases lay in between. The CDR3 extends over 13 amino acids. The germline V gene has CDR1 WSHSY and CDR2 SAAADI.

The J gene is TRBJ2-2, the V gene TRBV15, with D perhaps TRBD1 or TRBD2 (6 bases each). V lost 8 bases and J lost 7, with 20 bases in between. Germline V gene sequence: CDR1 LNHNV, CDR2 YYDKDF (reference sequence). CDR3 length: 15 residues. Here the CDR3 reads CATGGWGAGIGELFF. The CDR3, as DNA: TGTGCCACCGGAGGTTGGGGGGCGGGGATCGGGGAGCTGTTTTTT.

The gene calls are TRBV28 and TRBJ2-7, with 10 bases that match TRBD1. V was pared by 4 bases and J by 5 bases, with 5 bases of the junction left unmatched. CDR1 and CDR2 from the germline V gene are MDHEN and SYDVKM. The length of the CDR3 is 14 residues. CDR3 in amino acids: CASSWTGGGNEQYF. The CDR3 DNA follows: TGTGCCAGCAGTTGGACAGGGGGGGGCAACGAGCAGTACTTC.

The CDR3 region has the DNA TGTGCCAGCAGCCAAAGTGCAGGGACCAACTATGGCTACACCTTC. It specifies CASSQSAGTNYGYTF. This chain uses TRBV16 with TRBJ1-2; D is perhaps TRBD1 (5 bases). This CDR3 contains 15 residues. Per the germline V gene, CDR1 is KGHSY and CDR2 is FQNENV. The ends were cut back, 2 bases at V and 2 bases at J, with 12 bases in the middle. Drawing the rest from reference TRBV16 and TRBJ1-2, the complete variable domain is GEEVAQTPKHLVRGEGQKAKLYCAPIKGHSYVFWYQQVLKNEFKFLISFQNENVFDETGMPKERFSAKCLPNSPCSLEIQATKLEDSAVYFCASSQSAGTNYGYTFGSGTRLTVV.

This sequence joins TRBV5-1 and TRBJ2-7, with 10 bases matching TRBD1. CDR1 is SGHRS, CDR2 YFSETQ, per germline. V was pared by 6 bases and J by 5 bases, with 5 bases of the junction left unmatched. The CDR3 totals 13 residues. The CDR3 sequence is CASTTGGDHEQYF. The CDR3 nucleotides read TGCGCCAGCACGACAGGGGGCGACCACGAGCAGTACTTC.

Here the CDR3 reads CASSLSGRPTYEQYF. As DNA, the CDR3 is TGTGCCAGCAGTTTGAGTGGGAGGCCTACCTACGAGCAGTACTTC. V and J are TRBV27 and TRBJ2-7; possibly TRBD2 for D (6 bases). V lost 3 bases and J 2 bases, leaving 14 bases between the germline ends. CDR3 size: 15 residues. Germline CDR1 and CDR2: MNHEY and SMNVEV (reference sequence).

The chain employs TRBV6-6 and TRBJ2-1, with TRBD1 matching 9 bases. Germline CDR1 reads MNHNY; CDR2 reads SVGAGI (reference sequence). The CDR3 runs to 16 residues. V was clipped by 2 bases and J by 3 bases; unmatched bases: 5. CDR3 coding DNA: TGTGCCAGCAGTTACCTGGGGACAGGGTTCTACAATGAGCAGTTCTTC. Translation: CASSYLGTGFYNEQFF.

The chain couples TRBV7-8 to TRBJ2-3, with D unclear. This CDR3 has 15 residues. Trimming removed 1 base at V and 2 bases at J, with 10 bases between. The germline V gene encodes CDR1 SGHVS and CDR2 FQNEAQ. CDR3 DNA: TGTGCCAGCAGCTTAGTGGGGTGGGACACAGATACGCAGTATTTT. It encodes CASSLVGWDTDTQYF.

The V gene is TRBV9, the J gene TRBJ2-1; perhaps D is TRBD1 or TRBD2 (5 bases each). The CDR3 spans 15 residues. CDR1 is SGDLS and CDR2 is YYNGEE in the germline V gene. Trimming took 4 bases from V and 10 from J, leaving 21 bases between them. In DNA form, the CDR3 reads TGTGCCAGCAGCACTTGGGACGCCCTGGGGAGAGAGCAGTTCTTC. Its translation: CASSTWDALGREQFF.